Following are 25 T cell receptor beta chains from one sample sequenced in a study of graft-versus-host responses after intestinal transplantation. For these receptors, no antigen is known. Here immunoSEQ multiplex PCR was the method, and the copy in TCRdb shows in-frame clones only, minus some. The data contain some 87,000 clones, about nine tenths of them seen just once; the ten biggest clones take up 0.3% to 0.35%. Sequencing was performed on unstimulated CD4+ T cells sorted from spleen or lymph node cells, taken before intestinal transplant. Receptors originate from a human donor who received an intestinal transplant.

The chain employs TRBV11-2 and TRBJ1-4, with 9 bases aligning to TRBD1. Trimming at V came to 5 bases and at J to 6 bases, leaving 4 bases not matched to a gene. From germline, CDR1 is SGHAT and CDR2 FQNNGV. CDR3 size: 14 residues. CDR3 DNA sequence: TGTGCCAGCAGCATCGGGACAGGGTATGAAAAACTGTTTTTT. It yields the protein CASSIGTGYEKLFF.

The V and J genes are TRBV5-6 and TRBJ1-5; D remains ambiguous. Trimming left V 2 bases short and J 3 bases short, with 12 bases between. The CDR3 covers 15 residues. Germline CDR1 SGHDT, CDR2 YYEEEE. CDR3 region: CASSFWQSYNQPQHF. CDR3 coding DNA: TGTGCCAGCAGCTTCTGGCAGAGCTACAATCAGCCCCAGCATTTT.

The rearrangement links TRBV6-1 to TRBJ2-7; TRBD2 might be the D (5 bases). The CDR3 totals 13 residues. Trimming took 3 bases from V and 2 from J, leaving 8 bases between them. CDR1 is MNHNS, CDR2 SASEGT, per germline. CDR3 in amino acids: CASSEWRAYEQYF. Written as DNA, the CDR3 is TGTGCCAGCAGTGAGTGGCGGGCCTACGAGCAGTACTTC.

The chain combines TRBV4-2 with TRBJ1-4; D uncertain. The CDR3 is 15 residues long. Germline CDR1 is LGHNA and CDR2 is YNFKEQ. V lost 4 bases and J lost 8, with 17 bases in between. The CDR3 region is CASSLQRDPGEKLFF. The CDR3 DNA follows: TGTGCCAGCAGCCTACAGCGAGACCCGGGAGAAAAACTGTTTTTT.

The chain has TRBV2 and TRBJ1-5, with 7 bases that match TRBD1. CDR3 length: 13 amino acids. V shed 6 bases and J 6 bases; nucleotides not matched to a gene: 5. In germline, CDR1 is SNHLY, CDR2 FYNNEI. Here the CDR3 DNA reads TGTGCCAGCAGGATGGACAGGTCTCAGCCCCAGCATTTT. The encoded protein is CASRMDRSQPQHF.

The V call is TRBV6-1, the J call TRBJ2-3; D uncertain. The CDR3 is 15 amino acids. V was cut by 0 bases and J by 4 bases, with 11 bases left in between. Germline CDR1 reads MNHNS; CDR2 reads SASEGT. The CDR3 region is CASSEAGYPSDTQYF. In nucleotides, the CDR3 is TGTGCCAGCAGTGAAGCGGGGTATCCTTCAGATACGCAGTATTTT.

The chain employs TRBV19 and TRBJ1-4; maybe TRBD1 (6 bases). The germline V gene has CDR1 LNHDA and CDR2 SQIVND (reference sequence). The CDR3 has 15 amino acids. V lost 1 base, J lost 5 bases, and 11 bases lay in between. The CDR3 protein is CASSIAGTPNEKLFF. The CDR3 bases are TGTGCCAGTAGTATAGCCGGGACACCAAATGAAAAACTGTTTTTT.

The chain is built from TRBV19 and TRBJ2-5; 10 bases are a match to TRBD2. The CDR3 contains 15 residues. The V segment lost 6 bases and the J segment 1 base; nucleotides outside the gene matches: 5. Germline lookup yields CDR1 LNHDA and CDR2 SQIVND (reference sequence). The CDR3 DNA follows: TGTGCCAGTAGCAACCTAGCGGGAGCCCAAGAGACCCAGTACTTC. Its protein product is CASSNLAGAQETQYF.

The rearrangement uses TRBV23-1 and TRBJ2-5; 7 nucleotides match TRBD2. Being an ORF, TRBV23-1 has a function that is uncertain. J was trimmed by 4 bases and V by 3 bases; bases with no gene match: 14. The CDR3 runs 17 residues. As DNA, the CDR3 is TGCGCCAGCAGTCACCCAGATGAAGGGAGGGAGCCAGAGACCCAGTACTTC. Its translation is CASSHPDEGREPETQYF.

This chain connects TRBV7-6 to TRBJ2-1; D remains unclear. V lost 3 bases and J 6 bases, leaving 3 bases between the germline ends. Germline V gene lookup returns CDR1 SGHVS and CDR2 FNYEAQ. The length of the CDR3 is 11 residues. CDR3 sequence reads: CASSFGNEQFF. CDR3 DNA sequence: TGTGCCAGCAGCTTCGGCAATGAGCAGTTCTTC.

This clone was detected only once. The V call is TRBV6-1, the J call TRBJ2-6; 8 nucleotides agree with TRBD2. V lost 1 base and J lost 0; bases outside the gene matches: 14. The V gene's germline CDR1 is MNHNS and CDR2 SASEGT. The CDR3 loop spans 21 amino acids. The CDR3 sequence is CASSEVPTSARPFSGANVLTF. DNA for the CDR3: TGTGCCAGCAGTGAAGTCCCGACTAGCGCCCGCCCCTTCTCTGGGGCCAACGTCCTGACTTTC.

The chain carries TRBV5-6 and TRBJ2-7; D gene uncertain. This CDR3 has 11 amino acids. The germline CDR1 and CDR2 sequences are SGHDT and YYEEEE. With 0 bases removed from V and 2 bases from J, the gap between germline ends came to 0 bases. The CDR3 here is CASSLAYEQYF. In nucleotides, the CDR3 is TGTGCCAGCAGCTTGGCCTACGAGCAGTACTTC.

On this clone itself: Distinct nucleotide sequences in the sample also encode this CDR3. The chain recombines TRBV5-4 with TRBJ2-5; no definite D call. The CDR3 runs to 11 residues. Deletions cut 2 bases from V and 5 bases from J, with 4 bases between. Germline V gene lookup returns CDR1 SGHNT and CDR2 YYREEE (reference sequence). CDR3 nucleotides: TGTGCCAGCAGCTTAAAGGAGACCCAGTACTTC. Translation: CASSLKETQYF.

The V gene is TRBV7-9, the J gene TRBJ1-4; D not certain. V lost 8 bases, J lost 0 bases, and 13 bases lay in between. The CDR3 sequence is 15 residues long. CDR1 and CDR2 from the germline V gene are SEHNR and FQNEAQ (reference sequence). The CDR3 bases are TGTGCCAGCGCTGATGACGGTGCAACTAATGAAAAACTGTTTTTT. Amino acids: CASADDGATNEKLFF.

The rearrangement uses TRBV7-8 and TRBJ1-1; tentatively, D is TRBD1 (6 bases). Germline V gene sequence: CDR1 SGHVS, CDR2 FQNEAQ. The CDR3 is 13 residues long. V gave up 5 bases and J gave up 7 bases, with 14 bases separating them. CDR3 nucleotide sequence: TGTGCCAGCAGCCCCCGGGGGCAGGATGAAGCTTTCTTT. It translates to CASSPRGQDEAFF.

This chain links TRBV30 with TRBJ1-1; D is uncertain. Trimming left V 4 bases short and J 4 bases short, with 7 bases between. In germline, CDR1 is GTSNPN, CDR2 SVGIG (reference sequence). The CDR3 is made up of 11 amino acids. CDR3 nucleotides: TGTGCCTGGATAGTGTCCACTGAAGCTTTCTTT. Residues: CAWIVSTEAFF.

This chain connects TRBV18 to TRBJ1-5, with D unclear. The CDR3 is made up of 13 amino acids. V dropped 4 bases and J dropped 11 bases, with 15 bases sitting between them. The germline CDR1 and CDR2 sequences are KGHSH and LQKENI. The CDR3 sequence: CASSLDIGGTQHF. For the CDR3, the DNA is TGTGCCAGCTCACTCGACATAGGAGGGACCCAGCATTTT. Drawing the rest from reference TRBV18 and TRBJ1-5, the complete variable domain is NAGVMQNPRHLVRRRGQEARLRCSPMKGHSHVYWYRQLPEEGLKFMVYLQKENIIDESGMPKERFSAEFPKEGPSILRIQQVVRGDSAAYFCASSLDIGGTQHFGDGTRLSIL.

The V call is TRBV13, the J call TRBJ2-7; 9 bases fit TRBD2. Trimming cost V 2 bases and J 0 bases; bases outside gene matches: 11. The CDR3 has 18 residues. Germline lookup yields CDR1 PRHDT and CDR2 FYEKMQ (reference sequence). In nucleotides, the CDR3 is TGTGCCAGCAGCTTAAGCTATTGGACTAGCGAGAGCTCCTACGAGCAGTACTTC. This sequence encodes CASSLSYWTSESSYEQYF.

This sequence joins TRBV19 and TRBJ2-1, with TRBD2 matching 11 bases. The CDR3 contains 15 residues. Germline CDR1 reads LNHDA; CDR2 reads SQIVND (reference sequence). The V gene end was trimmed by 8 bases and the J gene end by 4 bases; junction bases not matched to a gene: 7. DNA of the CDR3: TGTGCCAGTGACAAAGGGACTAGCGGTTACAATGAGCAGTTCTTC. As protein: CASDKGTSGYNEQFF. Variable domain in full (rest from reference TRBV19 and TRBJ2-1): DGGITQSPKYLFRKEGQNVTLSCEQNLNHDAMYWYRQDPGQGLRLIYYSQIVNDFQKGDIAEGYSVSREKKESFPLTVTSAQKNPTAFYLCASDKGTSGYNEQFFGPGTRLTVL.

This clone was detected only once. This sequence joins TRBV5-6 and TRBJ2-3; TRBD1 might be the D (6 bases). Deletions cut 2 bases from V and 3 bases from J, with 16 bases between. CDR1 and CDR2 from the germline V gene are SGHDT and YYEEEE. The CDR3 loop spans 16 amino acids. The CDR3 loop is CASSFRAVTGTDTQYF. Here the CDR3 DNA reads TGTGCCAGCAGCTTTAGGGCCGTTACAGGGACAGATACGCAGTATTTT.

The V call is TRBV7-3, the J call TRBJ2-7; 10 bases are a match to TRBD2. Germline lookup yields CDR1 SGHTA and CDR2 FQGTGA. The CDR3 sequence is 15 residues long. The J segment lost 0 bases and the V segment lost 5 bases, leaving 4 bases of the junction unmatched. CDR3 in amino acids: CASSLPSGSSYEQYF. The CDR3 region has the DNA TGTGCCAGCAGCCTCCCTAGCGGGAGCTCCTACGAGCAGTACTTC.

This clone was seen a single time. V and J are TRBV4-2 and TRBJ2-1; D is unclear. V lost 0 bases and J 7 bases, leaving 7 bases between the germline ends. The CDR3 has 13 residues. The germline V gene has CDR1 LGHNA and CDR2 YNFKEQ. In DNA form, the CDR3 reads TGTGCCAGCAGCCAAGACAGTAGGAATGAGCAGTTCTTC. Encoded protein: CASSQDSRNEQFF.

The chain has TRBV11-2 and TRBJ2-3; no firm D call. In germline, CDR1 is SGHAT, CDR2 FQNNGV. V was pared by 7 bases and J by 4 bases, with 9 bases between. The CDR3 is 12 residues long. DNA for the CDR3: TGTGCCAGCACCGCCTTCTCAGATACGCAGTATTTT. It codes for CASTAFSDTQYF.

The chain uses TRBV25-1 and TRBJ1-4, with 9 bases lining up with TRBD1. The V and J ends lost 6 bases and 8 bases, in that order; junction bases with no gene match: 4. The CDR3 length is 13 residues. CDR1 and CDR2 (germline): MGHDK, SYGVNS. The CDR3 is CASRQGAREKLFF. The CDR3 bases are TGTGCCAGCAGACAGGGGGCTAGAGAAAAACTGTTTTTT.

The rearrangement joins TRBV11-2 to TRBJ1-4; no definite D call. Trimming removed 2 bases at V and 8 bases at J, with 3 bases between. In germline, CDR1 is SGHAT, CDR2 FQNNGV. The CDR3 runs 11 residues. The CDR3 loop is CASSLREKLFF. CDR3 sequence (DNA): TGTGCCAGCAGCTTAAGAGAAAAACTGTTTTTT.